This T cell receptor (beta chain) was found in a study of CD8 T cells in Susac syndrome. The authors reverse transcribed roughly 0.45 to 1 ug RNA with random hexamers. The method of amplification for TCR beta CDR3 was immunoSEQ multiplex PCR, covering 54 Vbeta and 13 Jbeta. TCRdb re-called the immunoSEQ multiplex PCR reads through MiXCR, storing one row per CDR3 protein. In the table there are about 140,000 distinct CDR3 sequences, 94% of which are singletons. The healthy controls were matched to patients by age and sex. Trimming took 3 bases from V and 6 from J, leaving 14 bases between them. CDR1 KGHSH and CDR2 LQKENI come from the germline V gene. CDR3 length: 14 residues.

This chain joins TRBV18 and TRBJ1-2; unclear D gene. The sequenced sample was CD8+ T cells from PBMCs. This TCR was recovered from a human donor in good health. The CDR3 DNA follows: TGTGCCAGCTCACCTAGTAGAGACGTGGATGGCTACACCTTC. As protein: CASSPSRDVDGYTF.